Each of the 10 T cell receptor beta chains below was sequenced from the same sample in a study of T-cell reconstitution after alpha-beta-depleted transplantation in children listed by TCRdb under 2016. Library prep was done by PCR. Data came from an Illumina HiSeq 2500. Molecular barcoding was employed in the preparation of TCR libraries, with unique molecular identifiers being used to normalize TCRbeta repertoire quantification. TCRdb handled the public reads itself, with Q25 trimming in fastp and clone calling in MiXCR, and kept productive beta chains. Under each unique CDR3 protein, matching rows form one entry showing the most common genes and DNA. Counted in this sample were approximately 83,000 distinct CDR3 sequences; 9% to 15% of them appeared once. Clones ranked in the top ten supply around 13% of the sample. Sample: PBMCs from the stem cell graft donor, taken from the stem cell graft. These receptors all stem from a human donor who donated a stem cell graft to a child with inherited bone marrow failure.

This clonotype was picked up many times. CDR3 loop: CSFRPPDRGPQAFF. In DNA, the CDR3 is TGCAGCTTTAGACCACCTGACAGGGGGCCCCAAGCTTTCTTT. The J gene is TRBJ1-1, the V gene TRBV29-1; 10 nucleotides line up with TRBD1. This CDR3 has 14 amino acids. Looked up from germline, CDR1 is SQVTM and CDR2 is ANQGSEA. V was clipped by 8 bases and J by 9 bases; unmatched bases: 15. Variable domain in full (rest from reference TRBV29-1 and TRBJ1-1): SAVISQKPSRDICQRGTSLTIQCQVDSQVTMMFWYRQQPGQSLTLIATANQGSEATYESGFVIDKFPISRPNLTFSTLTVSNMSPEDSSIYLCSFRPPDRGPQAFFGQGTRLTVV.

The table lists this clonotype with many counts. The chain has TRBV5-1 and TRBJ2-7; D is unclear. Germline CDR1 SGHRS, CDR2 YFSETQ. Trimming removed 0 bases at V and 3 bases at J, with 7 bases between. The CDR3 loop spans 13 amino acids. The CDR3 reads CASSLEGHYEQYF. CDR3 DNA: TGCGCCAGCAGCTTGGAGGGCCACTACGAGCAGTACTTC.

This clonotype was picked up many times. This sequence joins TRBV12-1 and TRBJ2-7; TRBD1 is taken as the D call from the table, unchecked against the DNA. TRBV12-1 is deemed a pseudogene. The CDR3 runs to 15 residues. Written as DNA, the CDR3 is TGTGCCAGCAGCTCTCCTCGGACAAGGGGGCCCGAGCAGTACTTC. Amino acid sequence: CASSSPRTRGPEQYF.

The sample holds a few counts of this clonotype. The gene calls are TRBV6-5 and TRBJ1-2, with D maybe TRBD1 (5 bases). The germline V and J ends were trimmed by 4 bases and 4 bases, with 7 bases remaining between them. This CDR3 is 12 amino acids long. Germline V lookup: CDR1 MNHEY, CDR2 SVGAGI. The CDR3 here is CASSSDSYGYTF. The CDR3 DNA sequence: TGTGCCAGCAGTTCCGACAGCTATGGCTACACCTTC.

This clonotype was recorded at least ten times. The V call is TRBV5-1, the J call TRBJ2-1, with D uncertain. Per germline, CDR1 SGHRS and CDR2 YFSETQ. Trimming removed 0 bases from V and 7 bases from J, with 5 bases in between. The CDR3 runs 12 residues. The CDR3 sequence is CASSLEGNEQFF. The CDR3 nucleotides read TGCGCCAGCAGCTTGGAGGGTAATGAGCAGTTCTTC.

This clonotype was seen at least ten times. The CDR3 DNA reads as TGTGCCATCAGTGCGTCGGGAGTAATAGATACGCAGTATTTT. Its translation is CAISASGVIDTQYF. This chain connects TRBV10-3 to TRBJ2-3; the D gene is possibly TRBD2 (6 bases). The CDR3 sequence is 14 residues long. CDR1 is ENHRY and CDR2 is SYGVKD in the germline V gene. V was clipped by 4 bases and J by 5 bases, with 13 bases between them.

This clonotype has ten or more counts. The chain combines TRBV5-1 with TRBJ1-1, with 7 nucleotides matching TRBD1. The CDR3 is made up of 17 amino acids. Germline V gives CDR1 SGHRS, CDR2 YFSETQ. The J segment lost 4 bases and the V segment lost 4 bases, leaving 16 bases of the junction unmatched. The CDR3 loop is CASSQGVLGRGSTEAFF. In DNA, the CDR3 is TGCGCCAGCAGCCAGGGGGTTTTGGGACGGGGGTCCACTGAAGCTTTCTTT.

In this sample, this clonotype turned up many times. The chain is built from TRBV18 and TRBJ1-1; 10 bases fit TRBD1. Trimming removed 3 bases from V and 5 bases from J; junction bases left unmatched: 3. The V gene's germline CDR1 is KGHSH and CDR2 LQKENI. The CDR3 has 14 residues. CDR3 DNA sequence: TGTGCCAGCTCACCTGACAGGGGGCTAACTGAAGCTTTCTTT. It yields the protein CASSPDRGLTEAFF.

This clonotype was picked up many times. V usage is TRBV29-1 and J usage is TRBJ1-2; 8 positions agree with TRBD1. The CDR3 is 12 residues long. After removal of 7 bases from V and 4 bases from J, the junction contained 5 bases not matched to a gene. Germline CDR1 SQVTM, CDR2 ANQGSEA. The CDR3 DNA reads as TGCAGCGACTTAGGACAGGGCTATGGCTACACCTTC. It is translated as CSDLGQGYGYTF.

This clonotype has ten or more counts. The chain couples TRBV5-1 to TRBJ2-6; maybe TRBD2 (5 bases). The CDR3 is 19 residues long. The V gene's germline CDR1 is SGHRS and CDR2 YFSETQ. The V end lost 0 bases, the J end lost 0 bases, and 16 bases lay between the germline ends. The CDR3 sequence: CASSLAPQAVLSGANVLTF. The DNA for the CDR3 is TGCGCCAGCAGCTTGGCCCCCCAAGCGGTCCTCTCTGGGGCCAACGTCCTGACTTTC.